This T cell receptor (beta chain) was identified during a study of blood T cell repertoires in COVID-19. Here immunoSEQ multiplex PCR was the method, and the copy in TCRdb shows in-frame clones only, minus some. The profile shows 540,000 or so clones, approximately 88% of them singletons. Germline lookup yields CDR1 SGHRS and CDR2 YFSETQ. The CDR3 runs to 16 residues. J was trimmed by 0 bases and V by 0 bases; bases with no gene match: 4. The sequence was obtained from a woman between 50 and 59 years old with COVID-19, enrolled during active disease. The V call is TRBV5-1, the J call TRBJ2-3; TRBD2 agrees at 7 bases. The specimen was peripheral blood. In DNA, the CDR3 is TGCGCCAGCAGCTTGGGGCTAGCGGTTAGCACAGATACGCAGTATTTT. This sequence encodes CASSLGLAVSTDTQYF.